This entry features one T cell receptor (beta chain) sequence. The antigen is unknown. Here immunoSEQ multiplex PCR was the method, and the copy in TCRdb shows in-frame clones only, minus some. The sample includes about 110,000 clones, 70% to 90% seen only once; the top ten take roughly 18%. This CDR3 is 14 amino acids long. V lost 4 bases to trimming and J lost 5 bases, with 15 bases between them. The germline gives CDR1 SGHNT, CDR2 YYREEE (reference sequence). This record comes from a study of T cell responses to AZD1222 COVID-19 vaccine. Whole-study findings and limits: Donors, mostly white British, included more females; clonal diversity was possibly underestimated.

Sequencing used peripheral blood, obtained on day 0 of AZD1222 vaccination. This sequence originates from an adult in good health. This chain uses TRBV5-4 with TRBJ1-1; D remains ambiguous. CDR3 protein: CASSPEVEWTEAFF. The CDR3 DNA is TGTGCCAGCAGCCCTGAGGTGGAGTGGACTGAAGCTTTCTTT.